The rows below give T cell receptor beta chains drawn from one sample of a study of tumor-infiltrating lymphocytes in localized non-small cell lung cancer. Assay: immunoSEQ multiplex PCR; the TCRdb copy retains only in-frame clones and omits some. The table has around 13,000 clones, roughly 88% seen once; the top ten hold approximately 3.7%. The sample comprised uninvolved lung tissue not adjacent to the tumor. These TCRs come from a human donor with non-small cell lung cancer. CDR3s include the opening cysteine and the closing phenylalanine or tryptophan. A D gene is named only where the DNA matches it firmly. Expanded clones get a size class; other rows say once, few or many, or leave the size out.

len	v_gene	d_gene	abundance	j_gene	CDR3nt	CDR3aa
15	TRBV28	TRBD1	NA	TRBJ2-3	TGTGCCATCCAGGACAGGGCGGTGGGCACAGATACGCAGTATTTT	CAIQDRAVGTDTQYF
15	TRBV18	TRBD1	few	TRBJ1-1	TGTGCCAGCTCACCTTCCCCGGGACAGGTGGTGGGAGCTTTCTTT	CASSPSPGQVVGAFF
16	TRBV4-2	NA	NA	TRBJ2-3	TGTGCCAGCAGCCAAGATTTAGGGGGGGGCACAGATACGCAGTATTTT	CASSQDLGGGTDTQYF
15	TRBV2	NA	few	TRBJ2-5	TGTGCCAGCAGTGAGAACTACGACGGTCGAGAGACCCAGTACTTC	CASSENYDGRETQYF
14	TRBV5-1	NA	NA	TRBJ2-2	TGCGCCAGCAGCTCCGCACAGTATACGGGGGAGCTGTTTTTT	CASSSAQYTGELFF
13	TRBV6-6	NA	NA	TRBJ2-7	TGTGCCAGCATTCACTCGGGGGACTACGAGCAGTACTTC	CASIHSGDYEQYF
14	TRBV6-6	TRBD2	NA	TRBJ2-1	TGTGCCAGCATGGGGGGACTAGCGTACAATGAGCAGTTCTTC	CASMGGLAYNEQFF
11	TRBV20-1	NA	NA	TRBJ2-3	TGCAGTGCTAGAGATACGGGGACGCAGTATTTT	CSARDTGTQYF
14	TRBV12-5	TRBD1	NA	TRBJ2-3	TGTGCTAGTGGGTCCGGGACAGGGACAGATACGCAGTATTTT	CASGSGTGTDTQYF
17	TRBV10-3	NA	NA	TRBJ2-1	TGTGCCATCAGTGAGTCCCCTGCGGGCGGACAGAGGGATGAGCAGTTCTTC	CAISESPAGGQRDEQFF
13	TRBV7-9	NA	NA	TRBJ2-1	TGTGCCAGCAGCGACCCGTGGGGAGATGAGCAGTTCTTC	CASSDPWGDEQFF
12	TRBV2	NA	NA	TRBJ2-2	TGTGCCAGCAGTGAAGGGGCCGGGGAGCTGTTTTTT	CASSEGAGELFF
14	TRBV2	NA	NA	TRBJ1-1	TGTGCCAGCAGTGAATCAGGGGCGGGCACTGAAGCTTTCTTT	CASSESGAGTEAFF
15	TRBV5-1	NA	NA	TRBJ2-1	TGCGCCAGCAGCTTGGGAGGGACGACCTTCAATGAGCAGTTCTTC	CASSLGGTTFNEQFF
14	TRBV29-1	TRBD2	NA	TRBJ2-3	TGCAGCGTTTTTCGGACTAGCGGGAGGGATACGCAGTATTTT	CSVFRTSGRDTQYF
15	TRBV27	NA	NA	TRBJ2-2	TGTGCCAGCAGTTATGGGGTCGAGAACACCGGGGAGCTGTTTTTT	CASSYGVENTGELFF
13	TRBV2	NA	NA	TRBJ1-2	TGTGCCAGCAGTGAAGAGGAGTGGGTAGGCTACACCTTC	CASSEEEWVGYTF
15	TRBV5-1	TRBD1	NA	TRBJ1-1	TGCGCCAGCAGCATAAACAGGGGACAGAACACTGAAGCTTTCTTT	CASSINRGQNTEAFF
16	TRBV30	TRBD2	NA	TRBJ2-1	TGTGCCTGGAGAATTACGGGACTAGCCCTATACAATGAGCAGTTCTTC	CAWRITGLALYNEQFF
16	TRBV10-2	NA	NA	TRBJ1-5	TGCGCCAGCAGTGAGTTCTTGGGATCTAGCAATCAGCCCCAGCATTTT	CASSEFLGSSNQPQHF
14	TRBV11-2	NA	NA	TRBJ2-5	TGTGCCAGCAGCCCCGCTTTGGGCGGGGAGACCCAGTACTTC	CASSPALGGETQYF
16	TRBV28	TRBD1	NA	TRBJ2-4	TGTGCCAGCAGTCCCGGACAGGGGGGCCCCAAAAACATTCAGTACTTC	CASSPGQGGPKNIQYF
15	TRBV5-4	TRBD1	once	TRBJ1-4	TGTGCCAGCAGATCGGGACAGACAAGTAATGAAAAACTGTTTTTT	CASRSGQTSNEKLFF
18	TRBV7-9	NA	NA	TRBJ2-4	TGTGCCAGCACCAGTTGGGGGGAAGCCGGACTAGCCAAAAACATTCAGTACTTC	CASTSWGEAGLAKNIQYF
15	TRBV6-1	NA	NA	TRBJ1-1	TGTGCCAGCAGAGACAGCCTGCAGATGAACACTGAAGCTTTCTTT	CASRDSLQMNTEAFF
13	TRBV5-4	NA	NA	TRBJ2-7	TGTGCCAGCAGCTTGGAGCTAGCCCGGGAGCAGTACTTC	CASSLELAREQYF
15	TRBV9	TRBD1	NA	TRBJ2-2	TGTGCCAGCAGCGTGAGACAGGGGGAGTCCGGGGAGCTGTTTTTT	CASSVRQGESGELFF
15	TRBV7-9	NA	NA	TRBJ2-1	TGTGCCAGCAGCCCCCGGACAGTAAGGGGCAATGAGCAGTTCTTC	CASSPRTVRGNEQFF
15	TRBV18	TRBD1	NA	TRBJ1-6	TGTGCCAGCTCGCCGGACAGGGTCGGAGCTTCACCCCTCCACTTT	CASSPDRVGASPLHF